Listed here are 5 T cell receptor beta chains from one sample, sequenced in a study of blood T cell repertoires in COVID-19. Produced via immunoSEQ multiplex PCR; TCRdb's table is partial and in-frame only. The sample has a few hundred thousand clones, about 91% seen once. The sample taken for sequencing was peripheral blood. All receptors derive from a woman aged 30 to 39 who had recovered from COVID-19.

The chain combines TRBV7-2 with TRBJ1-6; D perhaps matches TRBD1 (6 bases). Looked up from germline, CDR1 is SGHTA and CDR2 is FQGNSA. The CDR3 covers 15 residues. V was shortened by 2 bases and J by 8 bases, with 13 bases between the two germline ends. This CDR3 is CASSLSRGVHSPLHF. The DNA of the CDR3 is TGTGCCAGCAGCTTAAGCAGGGGCGTTCATTCACCCCTCCACTTT.

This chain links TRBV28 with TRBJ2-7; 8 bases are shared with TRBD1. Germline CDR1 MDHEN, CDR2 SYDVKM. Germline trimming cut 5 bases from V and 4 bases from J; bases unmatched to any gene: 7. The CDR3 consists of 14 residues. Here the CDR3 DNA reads TGTGCCAGCAGTAGGGACAGGACCATATACGAGCAGTACTTC. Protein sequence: CASSRDRTIYEQYF. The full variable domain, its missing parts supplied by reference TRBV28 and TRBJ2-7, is DVKVTQSSRYLVKRTGEKVFLECVQDMDHENMFWYRQDPGLGLRLIYFSYDVKMKEKGDIPEGYSVSREKKERFSLILESASTNQTSMYLCASSRDRTIYEQYFGPGTRLTVT.

The CDR3 region has the DNA TGTGCCAGCAGACTTAGCAATCAGCCCCAGCATTTT. Protein product: CASRLSNQPQHF. The gene calls are TRBV12-3 or TRBV12-4 and TRBJ1-5; D is ambiguous. The CDR3 runs to 12 residues. Trimming took off 6 bases at V and 0 bases at J, with 3 bases between the two ends.

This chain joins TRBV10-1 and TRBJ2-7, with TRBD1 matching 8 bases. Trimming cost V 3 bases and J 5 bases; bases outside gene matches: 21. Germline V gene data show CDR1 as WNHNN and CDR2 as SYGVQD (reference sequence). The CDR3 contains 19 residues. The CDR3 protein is CASSESRDRSPVAFDEQYF. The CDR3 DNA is TGCGCCAGCAGTGAAAGCCGGGACAGGTCCCCGGTTGCTTTCGACGAGCAGTACTTC.

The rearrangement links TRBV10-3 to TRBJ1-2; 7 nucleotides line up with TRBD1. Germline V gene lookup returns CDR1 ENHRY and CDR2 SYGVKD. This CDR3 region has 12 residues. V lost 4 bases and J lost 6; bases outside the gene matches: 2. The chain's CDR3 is CAISATGDGYTF. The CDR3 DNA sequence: TGTGCCATCAGTGCAACAGGGGATGGCTACACCTTC.